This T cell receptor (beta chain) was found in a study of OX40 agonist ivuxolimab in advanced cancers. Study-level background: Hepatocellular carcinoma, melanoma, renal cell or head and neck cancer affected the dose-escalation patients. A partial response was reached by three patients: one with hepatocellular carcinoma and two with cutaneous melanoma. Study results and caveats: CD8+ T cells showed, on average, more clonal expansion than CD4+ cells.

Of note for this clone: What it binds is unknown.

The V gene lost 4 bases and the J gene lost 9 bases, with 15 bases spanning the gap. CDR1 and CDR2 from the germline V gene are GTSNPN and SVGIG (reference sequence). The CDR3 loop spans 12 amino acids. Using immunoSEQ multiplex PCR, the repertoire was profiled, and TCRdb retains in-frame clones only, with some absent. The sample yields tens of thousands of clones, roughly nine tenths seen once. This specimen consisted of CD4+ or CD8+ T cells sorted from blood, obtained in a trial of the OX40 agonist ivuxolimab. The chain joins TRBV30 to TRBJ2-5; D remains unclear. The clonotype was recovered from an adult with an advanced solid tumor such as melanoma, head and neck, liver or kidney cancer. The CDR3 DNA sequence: TGTGCCTGGACTTCTCCGCTCGGAGCCCAGTACTTC. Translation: CAWTSPLGAQYF.